These 21 T cell receptor beta chains were all obtained from the same sample, sequenced in a study of PD-1 blockade in classical Hodgkin lymphoma. Sequenced by immunoSEQ multiplex PCR; TCRdb stores in-frame clones only, minus some. The sample records about 93,000 clones, more than 70% being singletons. Time point described: cycle 4 day 1 (C4D1), after less than 7 weeks of nivolumab. Autologous stem cell transplantation was followed by relapse in every patient, and brentuximab vedotin exposure varied. Sequenced material: peripheral blood mononuclear cells (PBMCs), taken before the fourth cycle of nivolumab. The receptors were sampled from a human donor with classical Hodgkin lymphoma.

The chain joins TRBV5-4 to TRBJ1-1; the D is unclear. V was clipped by 0 bases and J by 1 base, with 7 bases between them. Germline V CDR1 and CDR2: SGHNT, YYREEE (reference sequence). The CDR3 runs to 14 residues. CDR3 DNA: TGTGCCAGCAGCTTGGAGATGGGGAACACTGAAGCTTTCTTT. Translating gives CASSLEMGNTEAFF.

The J gene is TRBJ1-2, the V gene TRBV6-6; TRBD1 matches 12 bases. The CDR3 extends over 16 amino acids. CDR1 and CDR2 (germline): MNHNY, SVGAGI (reference sequence). The V gene end was trimmed by 6 bases and the J gene end by 2 bases; junction bases not matched to a gene: 7. This chain's CDR3 is CASRWGQGAQNYGYTF. CDR3 in DNA: TGTGCCAGCAGGTGGGGACAGGGGGCGCAGAACTATGGCTACACCTTC.

The V gene is TRBV19, the J gene TRBJ2-7, with 7 bases lining up with TRBD1. Trimming cost V 3 bases and J 3 bases; bases outside gene matches: 5. The germline V gene has CDR1 LNHDA and CDR2 SQIVND (reference sequence). There are 14 residues in the CDR3. The CDR3 spells CASSIRTGRYEQYF. The CDR3 nucleotides are TGTGCCAGTAGTATCAGGACAGGACGCTACGAGCAGTACTTC.

This chain joins TRBV10-3 and TRBJ1-2; D is uncertain. The CDR3 extends over 18 amino acids. Trimming pared 0 bases from V and 0 bases from J, leaving 17 bases between. The germline gives CDR1 ENHRY, CDR2 SYGVKD. The CDR3 loop is CAISESSVVTVANYGYTF. Written as DNA, the CDR3 is TGTGCCATCAGTGAGTCCTCCGTCGTTACCGTTGCTAACTATGGCTACACCTTC.

This clone was counted only a few times. V gene TRBV7-2 combines with J gene TRBJ2-7; no definite D call. Germline V CDR1 and CDR2: SGHTA, FQGNSA. Trimming removed 2 bases from V and 2 bases from J, with 10 bases in between. CDR3 length equals 14 residues. The chain's CDR3 is CASSLRRVPYEQYF. The CDR3 region has the DNA TGTGCCAGCAGCTTAAGAAGGGTCCCCTACGAGCAGTACTTC.

J is TRBJ2-3 and V is TRBV4-1; D may be TRBD2 (5 bases). The germline CDR1 and CDR2 sequences are MGHRA and YSYEKL. This CDR3 contains 15 residues. Trimming removed 2 bases at V and 9 bases at J, with 18 bases between. The CDR3 DNA follows: TGCGCCAGCAGCCAACCAATGACTCTTGAGCGGACGCAGTATTTT. Translated: CASSQPMTLERTQYF.

The rearrangement uses TRBV4-2 and TRBJ2-3; TRBD2 aligns across 11 bases. Per germline, CDR1 LGHNA and CDR2 YNFKEQ. Unmatched junction bases numbered 16, after V lost 5 bases and J lost 3 bases. CDR3 length equals 19 residues. CDR3 DNA: TGTGCCAGCAGCAAACGACTAGCGGGGAGTAGTTTAGAGACAGATACGCAGTATTTT. Protein product: CASSKRLAGSSLETDTQYF.

This clone turned up a few times. The chain couples TRBV18 to TRBJ1-2; D is undetermined. This CDR3 is 12 amino acids long. V gave up 3 bases and J gave up 8 bases, with 10 bases separating them. Germline CDR1 is KGHSH and CDR2 is LQKENI. CDR3 in DNA: TGTGCCAGCTCACCCGCGGCGGAGGGCTACACCTTC. Its translation is CASSPAAEGYTF.

V usage is TRBV6-5 and J usage is TRBJ1-1; D unresolved. Germline V gene lookup returns CDR1 MNHEY and CDR2 SVGAGI. Trimming shortened V by 2 bases and J by 4 bases, and 14 bases separated the two germline ends. The CDR3 sequence is 15 residues long. DNA for the CDR3: TGTGCCAGCAGTTACGCTACAGCGGGGAGCACTGAAGCTTTCTTT. Translating gives CASSYATAGSTEAFF.

The V call is TRBV28, the J call TRBJ2-7, with D hard to call. Germline lookup yields CDR1 MDHEN and CDR2 SYDVKM. CDR3 length: 11 residues. The V gene lost 6 bases and the J gene lost 6 bases, with 9 bases spanning the gap. This CDR3 reads CASSYSGEQYF. In DNA form, the CDR3 reads TGTGCCAGCAGCTATAGTGGCGAGCAGTACTTC. Drawing the rest from reference TRBV28 and TRBJ2-7, the complete variable domain is DVKVTQSSRYLVKRTGEKVFLECVQDMDHENMFWYRQDPGLGLRLIYFSYDVKMKEKGDIPEGYSVSREKKERFSLILESASTNQTSMYLCASSYSGEQYFGPGTRLTVT.

The chain is built from TRBV10-2 and TRBJ2-7, with 10 bases identical to TRBD1. The junction had 5 bases not matched to a gene; V was cut back by 6 bases and J by 3 bases. Germline V gene sequence: CDR1 WSHSY, CDR2 SAAADI. CDR3 length: 14 amino acids. The DNA for the CDR3 is TGCGCCAGCAGGGGGGACAGGGGCATCTACGAGCAGTACTTC. Its translation is CASRGDRGIYEQYF.

DNA of the CDR3: TGTGCCAGCAGCTCAGTTAGCGGGAGCTCCTACAATGAGCAGTTCTTC. This sequence encodes CASSSVSGSSYNEQFF. The V call is TRBV11-1, the J call TRBJ2-1, with 9 nucleotides matching TRBD2. V dropped 4 bases and J dropped 0; count of bases not matched to a gene: 4. The CDR3 sequence is 16 residues long. Germline lookup yields CDR1 SGHAT and CDR2 FQDESV (reference sequence).

The chain uses TRBV5-8 and TRBJ2-3; 10 bases agree with TRBD2. The CDR3 totals 15 residues. Looked up from germline, CDR1 is SGHTS and CDR2 is YDEGEE. The junction had 0 bases not matched to a gene; V was cut back by 2 bases and J by 0 bases. The CDR3: CASSFSGGSTDTQYF. Here the CDR3 DNA reads TGTGCCAGCAGCTTTAGCGGGGGGAGCACAGATACGCAGTATTTT.

The genes are TRBV4-3 and TRBJ1-5; no clear D gene. Germline lookup yields CDR1 LGHNA and CDR2 YSLEER. The V gene lost 4 bases and the J gene lost 4 bases, with 14 bases spanning the gap. The CDR3 is 15 amino acids. The chain's CDR3 is CASSPGQFGNQPQHF. CDR3 nucleotides: TGCGCCAGCAGCCCTGGGCAGTTCGGGAATCAGCCCCAGCATTTT.

The rearrangement links TRBV6-5 to TRBJ1-2; 10 bases align to TRBD1. V was pared by 6 bases and J by 7 bases, with 8 bases of the junction left unmatched. This CDR3 is built from 14 residues. Looked up from germline, CDR1 is MNHEY and CDR2 is SVGAGI. CDR3 coding DNA: TGTGCCAGCAGCCGACAGGGGGCGATTTTTGGCTACACCTTC. This translates into CASSRQGAIFGYTF.

The chain is built from TRBV7-2 and TRBJ1-2, with D perhaps TRBD1 (6 bases). V lost 2 bases to trimming and J lost 2 bases, with 21 bases between them. The CDR3 is made up of 18 amino acids. Germline V lookup: CDR1 SGHTA, CDR2 FQGNSA. The CDR3 here is CASSLHPVSGAFNYGYTF. As DNA, the CDR3 is TGTGCCAGCAGCTTACATCCCGTTTCAGGGGCTTTCAACTATGGCTACACCTTC.

CDR3 DNA: TGTGCCAGCAGCTCATCGACAGGGTGGAGTGAGCAGTACTTC. It encodes CASSSSTGWSEQYF. This chain joins TRBV7-9 and TRBJ2-7; TRBD1 aligns across 7 bases. The ends lost 4 bases at V and 7 bases at J; junction bases unmatched: 10. CDR1 and CDR2 (germline): SEHNR, FQNEAQ (reference sequence). CDR3 length: 14 amino acids. The variable domain in full, with the rest retrieved from reference TRBV7-9 and TRBJ2-7, is DTGVSQNPRHKITKRGQNVTFRCDPISEHNRLYWYRQTLGQGPEFLTYFQNEAQLEKSRLLSDRFSAERPKGSFSTLEIQRTEQGDSAMYLCASSSSTGWSEQYFGPGTRLTVT.

A single count supports this clone. J is TRBJ1-1 and V is TRBV6-5; weak D call: TRBD1 (6 bases). V lost 0 bases to trimming and J lost 0 bases, with 11 bases between them. The germline CDR1 and CDR2 sequences are MNHEY and SVGAGI. CDR3 length equals 16 residues. Written as DNA, the CDR3 is TGTGCCAGCAGTTACTCCTACAGGGTGTTGAACACTGAAGCTTTCTTT. Residues: CASSYSYRVLNTEAFF.

V is TRBV19 and J is TRBJ2-7; TRBD1 matches 11 bases. Germline CDR1 is LNHDA and CDR2 is SQIVND (reference sequence). The CDR3 has 15 residues. With 4 bases clipped from V and 7 bases from J, the junction kept 9 bases outside the gene matches. CDR3 sequence: CASSTWTGGGLEQYF. The CDR3 DNA reads TGTGCCAGTAGTACCTGGACAGGGGGCGGTTTAGAGCAGTACTTC.

The chain has TRBV18 and TRBJ2-5; D is undetermined. The V gene lost 1 base and the J gene lost 3 bases, with 3 bases spanning the gap. Germline lookup yields CDR1 KGHSH and CDR2 LQKENI. The CDR3 is made up of 12 amino acids. The CDR3 DNA reads TGTGCCAGCTCACCACAGAAAGAGACCCAGTACTTC. This translates into CASSPQKETQYF.

The table lists this clone with many counts. The J gene is TRBJ1-2, the V gene TRBV25-1; unclear D gene. This CDR3 contains 11 residues. The germline V and J ends were trimmed by 1 base and 5 bases, with 2 bases remaining between them. The germline gives CDR1 MGHDK, CDR2 SYGVNS. Written as DNA, the CDR3 is TGTGCCAGCAGTGAATCGTATGGCTACACCTTC. This translates into CASSESYGYTF.